The clone carrying this TCR beta chain was seen more than once but under ten times. This sample stems from a study of blood T cell repertoires in COVID-19. Per germline, CDR1 SNHLY and CDR2 FYNNEI. Trimming pared 8 bases from V and 4 bases from J, leaving 15 bases between. There are 14 residues in the CDR3. This table comes from immunoSEQ multiplex PCR, and its TCRdb copy is limited to in-frame clones, with some not included. The table has tens of thousands of clones, roughly 78% seen once. The sequenced sample consisted of peripheral blood. This sequence was found in a man in his fifties or sixties with active or convalescent COVID-19. The rearrangement joins TRBV2 to TRBJ1-3; D is unresolved. CDR3 bases: TGTGCCAGCCGTCCCCAGGTCCTGGGAAACACCATATATTTT. It codes for CASRPQVLGNTIYF.